This T cell receptor (beta chain) was sequenced for a study of identifying expanded T cells in peripheral blood. General study points: Roughly 1.2 clones differed between technical replicates, versus around 15 and 18 over time. Across healthy donors, higher total template counts meant significantly greater approximately two-week count variance.

This CDR3 comprises 16 residues. V dropped 5 bases and J dropped 6; count of bases not matched to a gene: 12. Germline V gives CDR1 SGDLS, CDR2 YYNGEE. Concerning this clone itself: What it recognizes is unknown.

Collection occurred without any documented infections or immune events in donors. Profiled with immunoSEQ multiplex PCR; TCRdb holds only in-frame clones, not every one. The sample contains 100,000 to 150,000 clones, about 86% of which appear only once. This TCR derives from a person aged 18 to 70 in good health. The V and J genes are TRBV9 and TRBJ2-2; TRBD2 matches at 8 bases. Source material: blood. CDR3 DNA sequence: TGTGCCAGCAGTGGCCCCCGGGGGGGCCTTCCCGGGGAGCTGTTTTTT. It yields the protein CASSGPRGGLPGELFF. Full variable domain (rest looked up from reference TRBV9 and TRBJ2-2): DSGVTQTPKHLITATGQRVTLRCSPRSGDLSVYWYQQSLDQGLQFLIQYYNGEERAKGNILERFSAQQFPDLHSELNLSSLELGDSALYFCASSGPRGGLPGELFFGEGSRLTVL.